This T cell receptor beta chain derives from a study of T cell repertoires in cytomegalovirus infection. Whole-study context: Researchers turned to recently identified HLA-C-restricted CMV epitopes as well as well-studied HLA-B-restricted ones. A matching HLA type, together with CMV infection, was signaled by public TCR beta signatures. The study's findings and limits: The response measured ex vivo was dominated by TCR beta clonotypes (HLA-C-restricted and CMV-specific). People with CMV and the relevant HLA were identified by cumulative public TCR beta family frequency.

TCRdb reprocessed the reads with MiXCR, giving one entry per CDR3 protein. Of fewer than 1,000,000 distinct CDR3 sequences listed, around 32% are singletons. A word on this clonotype: Its antigen remains unknown.

Per the germline V gene, CDR1 is SGHTA and CDR2 is FQGNSA. The germline V and J ends were trimmed by 5 bases and 8 bases, with 22 bases remaining between them. This CDR3 comprises 17 residues. This chain joins TRBV7-2 and TRBJ1-6; D might be TRBD1 (5 bases). The sequence was obtained from a human donor in good health (CMV status not recorded). Some clones in this sample may be carry-over from other donors' samples. The specimen comprised cultured CD8+ T cells from PBMCs, sampled from culture after CMV antigen stimulation. In DNA, the CDR3 is TGTGCCAGCAGCGCCTCGAGATGGCGGGACGTCGATTCACCCCTCCACTTT. Its protein is CASSASRWRDVDSPLHF.